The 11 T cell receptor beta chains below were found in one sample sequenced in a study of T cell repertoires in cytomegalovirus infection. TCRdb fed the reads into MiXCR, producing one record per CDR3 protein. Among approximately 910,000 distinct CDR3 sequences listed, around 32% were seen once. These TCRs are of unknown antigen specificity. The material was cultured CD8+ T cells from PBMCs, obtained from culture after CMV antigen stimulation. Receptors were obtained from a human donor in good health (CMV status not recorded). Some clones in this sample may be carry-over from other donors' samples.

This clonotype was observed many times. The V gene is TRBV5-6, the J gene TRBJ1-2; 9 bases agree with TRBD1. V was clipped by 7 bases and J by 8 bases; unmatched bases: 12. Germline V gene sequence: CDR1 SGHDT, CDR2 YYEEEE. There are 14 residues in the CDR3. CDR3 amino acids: CASLPQTGGFGYTF. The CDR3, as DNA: TGTGCCAGCCTTCCTCAGACAGGGGGATTCGGCTACACCTTC.

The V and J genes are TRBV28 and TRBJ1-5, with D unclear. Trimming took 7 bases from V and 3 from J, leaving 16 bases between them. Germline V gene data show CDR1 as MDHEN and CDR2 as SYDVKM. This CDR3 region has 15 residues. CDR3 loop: CASTVGDTVNQPQHF. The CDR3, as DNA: TGTGCCAGCACCGTTGGGGATACCGTCAATCAGCCCCAGCATTTT.

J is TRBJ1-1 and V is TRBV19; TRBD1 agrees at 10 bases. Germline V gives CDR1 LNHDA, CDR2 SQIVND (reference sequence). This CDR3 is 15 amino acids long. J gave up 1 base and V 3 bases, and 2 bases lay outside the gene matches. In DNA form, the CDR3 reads TGTGCCAGTAGTATCTGGGACAGGGGGAACACTGAAGCTTTCTTT. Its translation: CASSIWDRGNTEAFF.

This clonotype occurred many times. The chain's CDR3 is CASSMGQGNDEQYF. CDR3 nucleotide sequence: TGTGCCAGCAGCATGGGACAGGGTAATGACGAGCAGTACTTC. The chain recombines TRBV7-9 with TRBJ2-7, with TRBD1 matching over 9 bases. V lost 5 bases to trimming and J lost 5 bases; unmatched junction nucleotides: 7. Germline-derived CDR1 and CDR2 are SEHNR and FQNEAQ (reference sequence). This CDR3 is 14 amino acids long.

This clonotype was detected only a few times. CDR3 residues: CASTPLGGFLGTGELFF. In DNA form, the CDR3 reads TGTGCCAGCACCCCTCTGGGGGGGTTCCTGGGGACCGGGGAGCTGTTTTTT. The V call is TRBV27, the J call TRBJ2-2; 7 nucleotides align to TRBD2. Germline values: CDR1 MNHEY, CDR2 SMNVEV (reference sequence). J gave up 5 bases and V 7 bases, and 16 bases lay outside the gene matches. The CDR3 length is 17 residues.

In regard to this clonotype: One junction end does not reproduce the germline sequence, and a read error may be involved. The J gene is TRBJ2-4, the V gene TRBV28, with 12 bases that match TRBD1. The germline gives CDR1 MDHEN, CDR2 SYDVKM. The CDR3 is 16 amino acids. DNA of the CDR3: TGTGCCAGCAGTTTCAAGGGAGCGGCGCCGGGACAGGGGGCCCACTTC. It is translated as CASSFKGAAPGQGAHF.

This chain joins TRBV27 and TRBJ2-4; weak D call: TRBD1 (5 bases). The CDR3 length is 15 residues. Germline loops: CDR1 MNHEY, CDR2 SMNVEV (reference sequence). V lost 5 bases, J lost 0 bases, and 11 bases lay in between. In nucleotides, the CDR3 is TGTGCCAGCAGTGGGGCGTCCCTAGCCAAAAACATTCAGTACTTC. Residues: CASSGASLAKNIQYF.

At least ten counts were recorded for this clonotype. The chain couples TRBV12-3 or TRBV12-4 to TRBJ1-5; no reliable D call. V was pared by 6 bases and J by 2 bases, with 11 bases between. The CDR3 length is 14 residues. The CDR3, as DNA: TGTGCCAGCAGGGACTTATGGGGCAATCAGCCCCAGCATTTT. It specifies CASRDLWGNQPQHF.

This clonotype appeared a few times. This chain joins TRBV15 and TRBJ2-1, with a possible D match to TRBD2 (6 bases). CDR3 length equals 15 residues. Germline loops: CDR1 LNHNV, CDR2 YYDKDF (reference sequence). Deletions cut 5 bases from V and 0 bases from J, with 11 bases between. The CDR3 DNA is TGTGCCACCAGCGGGGAGGTATCCTCCTACAATGAGCAGTTCTTC. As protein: CATSGEVSSYNEQFF. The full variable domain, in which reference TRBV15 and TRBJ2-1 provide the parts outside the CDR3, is DAMVIQNPRYQVTQFGKPVTLSCSQTLNHNVMYWYQQKSSQAPKLLFHYYDKDFNNEADTPDNFQSRRPNTSFCFLDIRSPGLGDTAMYLCATSGEVSSYNEQFFGPGTRLTVL.

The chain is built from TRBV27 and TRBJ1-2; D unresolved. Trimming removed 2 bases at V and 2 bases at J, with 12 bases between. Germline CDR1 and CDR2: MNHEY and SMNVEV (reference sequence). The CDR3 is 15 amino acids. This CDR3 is CASSLGSAINYGYTF. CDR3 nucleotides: TGTGCCAGCAGTTTAGGGTCAGCAATAAACTATGGCTACACCTTC.

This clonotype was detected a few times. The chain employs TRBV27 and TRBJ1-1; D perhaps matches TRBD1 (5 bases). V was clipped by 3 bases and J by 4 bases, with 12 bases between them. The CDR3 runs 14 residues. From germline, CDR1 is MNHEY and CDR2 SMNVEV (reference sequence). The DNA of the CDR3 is TGTGCCAGCAGTTTTGGCAGGGAGACCACTGAAGCTTTCTTT. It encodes CASSFGRETTEAFF.